The table lists the clone carrying this TCR beta chain with a count of one. This record belongs to a study of T cell responses to AZD1222 COVID-19 vaccine. This CDR3 is 14 amino acids long. The germline V gene has CDR1 SEHNR and CDR2 FQNEAQ (reference sequence). The ends were cut back, 5 bases at V and 4 bases at J, with 15 bases in the middle. Sequenced by immunoSEQ multiplex PCR; TCRdb stores in-frame clones only, minus some. The table shows over 150,000 clones, with 90% occurring only once. The sample here was peripheral blood, taken on day 0 of AZD1222 vaccination. The chain joins TRBV7-9 to TRBJ2-7; unclear D gene. This sequence was found in an adult in good health. In DNA form, the CDR3 reads TGTGCCAGCAGCCCCCAAGTCACAGCATACGAGCAGTACTTC. Translating it yields CASSPQVTAYEQYF.